A selection of T cell receptor beta chains follows, all from one sample in a study of cytomegalovirus exposure and HLA in healthy donors. The repertoire was sequenced with immunoSEQ multiplex PCR; TCRdb's copy has only in-frame clones and lacks some. The table has 90,000 to 100,000 clones, 76% seen once; the top ten hold about 2%. Sequencing was performed on PBMCs. The source is a middle-aged man in good health and CMV-seronegative. Each CDR3 is given with its conserved first and last residue. Each record gives: clone size, V gene, J gene, D gene, CDR3 DNA, CDR3 protein. The D gene is left open where the match is weak. Rows give clone size only sometimes, using once, few, many, or a class for an expanded clone.

.	TRBV9	TRBJ2-1	TRBD1	TGTGCCAGCAGCGTCATTGGACAGGGGGGTTATGAGCAGTTCTTC	CASSVIGQGGYEQFF
.	TRBV11-3	TRBJ2-5	.	TGTGCCAGCAGCTTAGGGCAGGGGGGTCGGGAGACCCAGTACTTC	CASSLGQGGRETQYF
.	TRBV6-5	TRBJ2-3	TRBD1	TGTGCCAGCAGTTACCTGACAGGGAACAGAGATACGCAGTATTTT	CASSYLTGNRDTQYF
.	TRBV19	TRBJ2-1	.	TGTGCCAGTAGTAGGACTCCCCCTTGGGAGCAGTTCTTC	CASSRTPPWEQFF
.	TRBV7-2	TRBJ2-3	.	TGTGCCAGCAGCTTATCGAGGGATACGCAGTATTTT	CASSLSRDTQYF
.	TRBV29-1	TRBJ1-2	.	TGCAGCGCACGGGGGGCAGAAGGTGGCTACACCTTC	CSARGAEGGYTF
few	TRBV2	TRBJ2-7	.	TGTGCCAGCAGTGACTTCCGTTTGGGGAGCTCCTACGAGCAGTACTTC	CASSDFRLGSSYEQYF
.	TRBV7-2	TRBJ2-5	.	TGTGCCAGCAGCTTACTGGAGGAGCAGTACTTC	CASSLLEEQYF
.	TRBV7-9	TRBJ2-5	TRBD1	TGTGCCAGCAGCTTACCCCCTGACAGGGAACAAGAGACCCAGTACTTC	CASSLPPDREQETQYF
.	TRBV5-1	TRBJ1-1	TRBD1	TGCGCCAGCACGGACAGGGGGGACACTGAAGCTCTCTTT	CASTDRGDTEALF
.	TRBV19	TRBJ1-1	.	TGTGCCAGTAGTATACGGTGGGGGCGGCGGGCTTTCTTT	CASSIRWGRRAFF
.	TRBV4-3	TRBJ2-2	.	TGCGCCAGCAGCCAAGATCTTGTAGCGAACACCGGGGAGCTGTTTTTT	CASSQDLVANTGELFF
.	TRBV25-1	TRBJ2-7	.	TGTGCCAGCAGTTTACAGGGCTACGAGCAGTACTTC	CASSLQGYEQYF
.	TRBV7-6	TRBJ2-5	TRBD2	TGTGCCAGCAGCTTATACGGGACTAGCGAGCAAGAGACCCAGTACTTC	CASSLYGTSEQETQYF
.	TRBV10-3	TRBJ2-1	.	TGTGCCATCAGTGTTGGGCGGGAACGTAATGAGCAGTTCTTC	CAISVGRERNEQFF
.	TRBV5-6	TRBJ1-1	.	TGTGCCAGCAGCTTGGGACACCCCAATGAAGCTTTCTTT	CASSLGHPNEAFF
.	TRBV18	TRBJ2-1	TRBD2	TGTGCCAGCTCACTCCGAGGGGAGGGCTACAATGAGCAGTTCTTC	CASSLRGEGYNEQFF
.	TRBV5-1	TRBJ2-3	.	TGCGCCAGCAGCTTGGCGGGCGGGCTAAGCACAGATACGCAGTATTTT	CASSLAGGLSTDTQYF
.	TRBV6-5	TRBJ1-6	.	TGTGCCAGCAGTTACGTTCGTAGCGGGACCCTCCACTTT	CASSYVRSGTLHF
.	TRBV7-9	TRBJ2-7	TRBD1	TGTTCCAGCAGCTTAGGAAGGGCAGGGGGCGAAAACTACGAGCAGTACTTC	CSSSLGRAGGENYEQYF
.	TRBV16	TRBJ1-5	TRBD1	TGTGCCAGCAGCCTCCCGGCAGGGGGATACAATCAGCCCCAGCATTTT	CASSLPAGGYNQPQHF
.	TRBV16	TRBJ1-4	.	TGTGCCAGCAGCCAATATGCCACCGCCTCTGAGAGGGAAAAACTGTTTTTT	CASSQYATASEREKLFF
.	TRBV7-9	TRBJ2-3	TRBD1	TGTGCCAGCAGCTTAGGACAGGGGAGCACAGATACGCAGTATTTT	CASSLGQGSTDTQYF
.	TRBV11-2	TRBJ2-1	.	TGTGCCAGCAGCTTAGGGACACCGGGCCCCCGGTCCTACAATGAGCAGTTCTTC	CASSLGTPGPRSYNEQFF
.	TRBV6-5	TRBJ2-3	.	TGTGCCAGCAGCCTCCCAGGGGAGGATACGCAGTATTTT	CASSLPGEDTQYF
.	TRBV6-5	TRBJ2-5	.	TGTGCCAGCGCAATCCCAGGGCAAGAGACCCAGTACTTC	CASAIPGQETQYF
.	TRBV4-3	TRBJ1-5	TRBD1	TGCGCCAGCAGCCAGAATCCGGGACAGGGGGTTCGGGCCCAGCATTTT	CASSQNPGQGVRAQHF
once	TRBV2	TRBJ2-2	TRBD2	TGTGCCAGCAGTTTTCCTAGCGGGAGTACCACCGGGGAGCTGTTTTTT	CASSFPSGSTTGELFF
.	TRBV4-1	TRBJ2-3	.	TGCGCCAGCAGCCCCCCATGGGGGGAAAGCACAGATACGCAGTATTTT	CASSPPWGESTDTQYF
.	TRBV5-1	TRBJ1-1	TRBD1	TGCGCCAGCAGCTTTCATACCGGGACAGCGAACACTGAAGCTTTCTTT	CASSFHTGTANTEAFF
few	TRBV28	TRBJ2-7	.	TGTGCCAGCAGCACTCAGGGGCGAGGTGTCTCCTACGAGCAGTACTTC	CASSTQGRGVSYEQYF
.	TRBV5-5	TRBJ1-5	.	TGTGCCAGCAGCTTGTACGGGACACCTAGCAATCAGCCCCAGCATTTT	CASSLYGTPSNQPQHF
.	TRBV28	TRBJ1-1	TRBD1	TGTGCCAGCAGTACGGACAGGGGATGGGGCACTGAAGCTTTCTTT	CASSTDRGWGTEAFF
.	TRBV7-2	TRBJ2-3	TRBD2	TGTGCCAGCAGCGTAAGAAGCGGGGGAAGACAGTCTAGCACAGATACGCAGTATTTT	CASSVRSGGRQSSTDTQYF
once	TRBV21-1	TRBJ2-4	.	TGTGCCAGCAGCAAATTTTTCCTCTGGACAGGAGCCAAAAACATTCAGTACTTC	CASSKFFLWTGAKNIQYF
.	TRBV14	TRBJ2-7	.	TGTGCCAGCAGCCACAATGTTGCAGCCTACGAGCAGTACTTC	CASSHNVAAYEQYF
.	TRBV19	TRBJ1-4	.	TGTGCCAGTAGTCCCCCCAGAGAGGGTGAAAAACTGTTTTTT	CASSPPREGEKLFF
.	TRBV5-6	TRBJ2-7	.	TGTGCCAGCAGCCACAGCTCCTACGAGCAGTACTTC	CASSHSSYEQYF
.	TRBV18	TRBJ2-1	TRBD1	TGTGCCAGCTCAAACAGGGGTCACGAGCAGTTCTTC	CASSNRGHEQFF
few	TRBV28	TRBJ2-7	.	TGTGCCAGCAGAGACTCCCAGGGCTCCTACGAGCAGTACTTC	CASRDSQGSYEQYF
.	TRBV5-1	TRBJ1-2	.	TGCGCCAGCAGCAGCACAGGCTATGGCTACACCTTC	CASSSTGYGYTF
.	TRBV4-1	TRBJ1-2	.	TGCGCCAGCAGCCAAGGATCAGGGCGGCTAAACTATGGCTACACCTTC	CASSQGSGRLNYGYTF
few	TRBV11-2	TRBJ1-6	TRBD1	TGTGCCAGCAGCTCTGGACGGGGCAGGGGGAATAATTCACCCCTCCACTTT	CASSSGRGRGNNSPLHF
.	TRBV19	TRBJ2-7	TRBD1	TGTGCCAGTAGTACTGCCGGGACAGGGGGTAACGAGCAGTACTTC	CASSTAGTGGNEQYF
.	TRBV6-6	TRBJ2-7	TRBD1	TGTGCCAGCAGTCCTCCCCGGGACAGCTCCTACGAGCAGTACTTC	CASSPPRDSSYEQYF
.	TRBV9	TRBJ2-7	.	TGTGCCAGCAGCGTAGGGCAGGGGCTCGAGCAGTACTTC	CASSVGQGLEQYF
.	TRBV6-5	TRBJ2-5	.	TGTGCCAGCAGTTCCCGGACCGAGGTAGGGAGGACCCAGTACTTC	CASSSRTEVGRTQYF
.	TRBV7-9	TRBJ2-2	TRBD2	TGTGCCAGCAGCCAGAGGACTAGCGGGAGTATCTCCGGGGAGCTGTTTTTT	CASSQRTSGSISGELFF
.	TRBV11-3	TRBJ2-1	TRBD2	TGTGCCAGCAGCTTAGTGGCTAGCGGGATTGATGAGCAGTTCTTC	CASSLVASGIDEQFF
.	TRBV4-1	TRBJ2-2	TRBD2	TGCGCCAGCAGCCGTACGGGACTAGCGGGGGGAGGTACCGGGGAGCTGTTTTTT	CASSRTGLAGGGTGELFF
.	TRBV5-1	TRBJ2-5	.	TGCGCCAGCAGCTTGGGTAGGGGGGGCCCCACAGAGACCCAGTACTTC	CASSLGRGGPTETQYF
few	TRBV29-1	TRBJ2-2	.	TGCAGCGTGGGTCTAGCAGCCGGGGAGCTGTTTTTT	CSVGLAAGELFF
.	TRBV18	TRBJ2-5	.	TGTGCCAGCTCACCATTTGGGGGGGCAGAAGAGACCCAGTACTTC	CASSPFGGAEETQYF
.	TRBV19	TRBJ2-2	.	TGTGCCAGTAGGACGGGACACCAAAACACCGGGGAGCTGTTTTTT	CASRTGHQNTGELFF
once	TRBV30	TRBJ1-5	TRBD1	TGTGCCTGGAGCCAGGACAGGGGAAGCAATCAGCCCCAGCATTTT	CAWSQDRGSNQPQHF